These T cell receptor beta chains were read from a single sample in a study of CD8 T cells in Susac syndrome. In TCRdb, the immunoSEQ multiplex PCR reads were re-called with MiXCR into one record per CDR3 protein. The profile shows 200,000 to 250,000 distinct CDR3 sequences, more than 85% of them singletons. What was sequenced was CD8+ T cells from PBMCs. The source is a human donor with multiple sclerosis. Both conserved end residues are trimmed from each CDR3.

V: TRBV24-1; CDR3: ATSDSGSGNEQF
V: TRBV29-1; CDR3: SVESQGETQY
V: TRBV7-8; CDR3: ASSYQGIREQY
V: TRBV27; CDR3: ASSLNPVLDEQF
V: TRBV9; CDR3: ASSFFLSGSGNTIY
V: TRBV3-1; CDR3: ASSHPQGPGELF
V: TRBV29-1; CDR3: SVGWYDSYEQY
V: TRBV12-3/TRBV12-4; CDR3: ASSSTASSSYNSPLH
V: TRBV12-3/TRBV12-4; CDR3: ASSFGTGLGTEAF
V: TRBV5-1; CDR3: ASTAPSSNEQF
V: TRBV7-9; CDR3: ASSLPLETSYNEQF
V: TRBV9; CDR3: ASSVGAGPSTDTQY
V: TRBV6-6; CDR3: ASSFDSVLVDQPQH
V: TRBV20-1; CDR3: SARELGYEKLF
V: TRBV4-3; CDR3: ASSQDIYGGAGTYNEQF
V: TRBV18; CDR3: ASSPRLRLGTEAF
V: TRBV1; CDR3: TSSQILRTVYT
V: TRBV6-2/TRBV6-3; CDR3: ASSYSIVAGDYEQY
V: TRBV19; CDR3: ASSPEYAGGIYETQY
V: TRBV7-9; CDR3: ASSPGIAGSTDTQY
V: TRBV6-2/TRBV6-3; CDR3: ASTLRPHAYGYT
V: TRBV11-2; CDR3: ASSLENFNEQY
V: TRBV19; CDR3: ASSSDRGTGNTIY
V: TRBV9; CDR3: ASSVDGGDHTDTQY
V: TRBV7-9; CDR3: ASSSYGGNQETQY
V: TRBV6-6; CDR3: ASSPTRPGTQY
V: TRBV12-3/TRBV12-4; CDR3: ASSPPWGTGELF
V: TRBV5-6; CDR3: ASSLGSGGYYNEQF
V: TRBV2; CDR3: AGRDRGRAEQY
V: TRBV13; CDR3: ASSFRAGNTGELF
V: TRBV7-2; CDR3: ASSPLGIRDEQY
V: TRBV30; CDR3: ACALGPDSYEQY
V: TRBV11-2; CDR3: ASLLEGTQY
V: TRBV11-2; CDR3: ASSYFKGLETQY
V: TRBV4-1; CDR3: ASSLLTTRNTEAF
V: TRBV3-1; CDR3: ASSQALGRLSYNEQF
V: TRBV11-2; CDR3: ASSDIRTLGYT
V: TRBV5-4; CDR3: ASSLAPTDGIGELF
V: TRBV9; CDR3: ASSVVGASGPTDRF
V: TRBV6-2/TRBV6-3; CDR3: ASKGRAGQPQH
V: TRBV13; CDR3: ASSGKTSGGIGTGELF
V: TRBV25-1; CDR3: ASSESGGYT
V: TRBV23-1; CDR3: ASSQSGMRPQH
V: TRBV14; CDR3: ASSPLLGGPYEQY
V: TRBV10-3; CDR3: AISEGGNSPLH
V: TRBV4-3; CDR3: ASSQGRPGRLPYNEQF
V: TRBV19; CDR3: ASSMVGRDLYNEQF
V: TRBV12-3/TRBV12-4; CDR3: ASSPETGRNTIY
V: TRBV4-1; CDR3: ASSQPQANTEAF
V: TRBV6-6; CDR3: ASSYSGADHEQY
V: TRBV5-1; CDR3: ASSIQGGTYNEQF
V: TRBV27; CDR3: ASSPQGQGYEQY
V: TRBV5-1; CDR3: ASSLAVGGANYGYT
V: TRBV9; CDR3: ASSVGRGFSYEQY